The 28 T cell receptor beta chains in this list originate from one sample, sequenced in a study of post-analysis software for immune sequencing data. Study observations and caveats: Higher frequency in patients than in controls was seen for about five TRBV segments, with TRBV5-6, TRBV5-1 and TRBV20-1 among them.

Their target antigens are unknown. Unique molecular identifiers were present in the TCR beta cDNA libraries. One entry per CDR3 protein results from TCRdb running MiXCR on the PCR reads. The repertoire consists of some 700,000 distinct CDR3 sequences, with more than 50% occurring once and the leading ten covering roughly 12%. The sequenced material came from blood. The origin of the receptors is a girl aged 2 to 9 with multiple sclerosis.

This chain joins TRBV20-1 and TRBJ2-1; 8 bases line up with TRBD1. After removal of 1 base from V and 3 bases from J, the junction contained 11 bases not matched to a gene. Germline CDR1 reads DFQATT; CDR2 reads SNEGSKA (reference sequence). CDR3 length equals 17 residues. The CDR3 protein is CSARGRTGLPYYNEQFF. The DNA for the CDR3 is TGCAGTGCTAGAGGTAGGACAGGGCTACCTTACTACAATGAGCAGTTCTTC.

The rearrangement joins TRBV15 to TRBJ1-5; D remains ambiguous. This CDR3 contains 14 residues. Trimming shortened V by 0 bases and J by 4 bases, and 7 bases separated the two germline ends. The germline V gene has CDR1 LNHNV and CDR2 YYDKDF (reference sequence). The CDR3 DNA reads as TGTGCCACCAGCAGAGATCGCGGGAATCAGCCCCAGCATTTT. Amino acid sequence: CATSRDRGNQPQHF. Full variable domain (missing parts from reference TRBV15 and TRBJ1-5): DAMVIQNPRYQVTQFGKPVTLSCSQTLNHNVMYWYQQKSSQAPKLLFHYYDKDFNNEADTPDNFQSRRPNTSFCFLDIRSPGLGDTAMYLCATSRDRGNQPQHFGDGTRLSIL.

As to this clonotype: Mismatch with germline at one junction end may stem from a read error. This rearrangement joins TRBV9 to TRBJ2-5; 10 bases fit TRBD1. The germline CDR1 and CDR2 sequences are SGDLS and YYNGEE. CDR3 size: 16 residues. In nucleotides, the CDR3 is TGTGCCAGCAGCTTACGGGACAGGGGATTCCAAGAGGCCCAGTACTTC. It encodes CASSLRDRGFQEAQYF.

This chain links TRBV7-8 with TRBJ2-5; D is tentatively TRBD1 or TRBD2 (6 bases each). This CDR3 spans 17 amino acids. Germline CDR1 SGHVS, CDR2 FQNEAQ. The ends were cut back, 5 bases at V and 5 bases at J, with 24 bases in the middle. The CDR3 DNA is TGTGCCAGCAGCCAGAGGGATACGGGGGCGATTCTTGAGACCCAGTACTTC. The encoded protein is CASSQRDTGAILETQYF.

This clonotype was detected only a few times. This rearrangement joins TRBV6-5 to TRBJ2-5, with 9 bases aligning to TRBD2. This CDR3 region has 15 residues. Trimming removed 0 bases from V and 5 bases from J; junction bases left unmatched: 4. Germline CDR1 MNHEY, CDR2 SVGAGI. The CDR3 DNA reads as TGTGCCAGCAGTTACTCTAGCGGGAGAGGCGAGACCCAGTACTTC. This gives the protein CASSYSSGRGETQYF.

CDR3: CASSEILASGSWTTDTQYF. The CDR3 DNA reads TGTGCCAGCAGTGAAATTCTTGCTAGCGGGAGTTGGACCACAGATACGCAGTATTTT. The chain joins TRBV6-1 to TRBJ2-3; 10 bases fit TRBD2. This CDR3 has 19 amino acids. Germline CDR1 reads MNHNS; CDR2 reads SASEGT. V lost 2 bases to trimming and J lost 2 bases; unmatched junction nucleotides: 13.

This clonotype was counted only a few times. The V and J genes are TRBV6-5 and TRBJ1-2; D gene ambiguous. This CDR3 is 13 amino acids long. Germline values: CDR1 MNHEY, CDR2 SVGAGI. V was cut by 2 bases and J by 7 bases, with 11 bases left in between. The CDR3 loop reads CASSYGSMTGYTF. The CDR3 DNA reads as TGTGCCAGCAGTTACGGGAGTATGACTGGCTACACCTTC.

In its sample, this clonotype was seen a few times. V is TRBV6-9 and J is TRBJ2-7; D gene uncertain. V dropped 4 bases and J dropped 6 bases, with 7 bases sitting between them. Looked up from germline, CDR1 is MNHGY and CDR2 is SVAAGI. The CDR3 is 11 amino acids. CDR3 in DNA: TGTGCCAGCAGTTCTCTCCTCGAGCAGTACTTC. It encodes CASSSLLEQYF.

The CDR3 nucleotides read TGTGCCAGCAGTAACCCCTTGAATACGCAGTATTTT. Encoded protein: CASSNPLNTQYF. The V and J genes are TRBV6-2 or TRBV6-3 and TRBJ2-3, with D uncertain. V lost 5 bases to trimming and J lost 7 bases, with 10 bases between them. Germline V gives CDR1 MNHEY, CDR2 SVGEGT. The CDR3 sequence is 12 residues long.

The rearrangement joins TRBV4-2 to TRBJ2-1; 7 nucleotides match TRBD2. The CDR3 spans 16 residues. Germline V gene data show CDR1 as LGHNA and CDR2 as YNFKEQ. The J segment lost 8 bases and the V segment lost 2 bases, leaving 12 bases of the junction unmatched. The CDR3 is CASSQPGREGFDEQFF. CDR3 nucleotide sequence: TGTGCCAGCAGCCAACCTGGGAGGGAGGGTTTCGATGAGCAGTTCTTC.

The sample holds a few counts of this clonotype. V gene TRBV7-9 combines with J gene TRBJ2-7, with 9 nucleotides matching TRBD1. The J call is in doubt because the DNA end fits TRBJ2-5 better. From germline, CDR1 is SEHNR and CDR2 FQNEAQ (reference sequence). CDR3 length equals 15 residues. DNA for the CDR3: TGTGCCAGCAGCGCGGACAGGGGATCGGGGGAGACCCAGTACTTC. Its protein is CASSADRGSGETQYF.

The chain uses TRBV20-1 and TRBJ1-5; 8 nucleotides line up with TRBD1. V was pared by 1 base and J by 5 bases, with 4 bases of the junction left unmatched. Germline lookup yields CDR1 DFQATT and CDR2 SNEGSKA (reference sequence). The CDR3 runs to 14 residues. The CDR3 DNA follows: TGCAGTGCTAGAGCCAGGGGGCCATATCAGCCCCAGCATTTT. This gives the protein CSARARGPYQPQHF.

The V call is TRBV7-2, the J call TRBJ2-1; D perhaps matches TRBD2 (6 bases). CDR3 length: 14 amino acids. Per the germline V gene, CDR1 is SGHTA and CDR2 is FQGNSA. The V gene lost 4 bases and the J gene lost 7 bases, with 14 bases spanning the gap. The DNA for the CDR3 is TGTGCCAGCAGCTCCCGACTAGACGGAAATGAGCAGTTCTTC. It yields the protein CASSSRLDGNEQFF. The variable domain in full, completed from reference TRBV7-2 and TRBJ2-1, reads GAGVSQSPSNKVTEKGKDVELRCDPISGHTALYWYRQSLGQGLEFLIYFQGNSAPDKSGLPSDRFSAERTGGSVSTLTIQRTQQEDSAVYLCASSSRLDGNEQFFGPGTRLTVL.

The chain employs TRBV20-1 and TRBJ2-3; 11 bases match TRBD2. This CDR3 region has 14 residues. Unmatched junction bases numbered 8, after V lost 6 bases and J lost 6 bases. Germline CDR1 DFQATT, CDR2 SNEGSKA (reference sequence). The CDR3 region is CSATTSGGPDTQYF. CDR3 DNA sequence: TGCAGTGCGACAACTAGCGGGGGCCCCGATACGCAGTATTTT.

The chain is built from TRBV29-1 and TRBJ1-1; perhaps TRBD1 as D (5 bases). Trimming took 7 bases from V and 3 from J, leaving 12 bases between them. Germline CDR1 reads SQVTM; CDR2 reads ANQGSEA. The CDR3 sequence is 12 residues long. CDR3 DNA: TGCAGCGCTGAGGGGTTACACACTGAAGCTTTCTTT. It codes for CSAEGLHTEAFF.

The chain couples TRBV9 to TRBJ2-1; no clear D. The CDR3 sequence is 13 residues long. With 3 bases removed from V and 5 bases from J, the gap between germline ends came to 9 bases. Germline lookup yields CDR1 SGDLS and CDR2 YYNGEE. CDR3 DNA sequence: TGTGCCAGCAGCGAGCCAAATCACAATGAGCAGTTCTTC. Translation gives CASSEPNHNEQFF. Variable domain in full (rest from reference TRBV9 and TRBJ2-1): DSGVTQTPKHLITATGQRVTLRCSPRSGDLSVYWYQQSLDQGLQFLIQYYNGEERAKGNILERFSAQQFPDLHSELNLSSLELGDSALYFCASSEPNHNEQFFGPGTRLTVL.

This chain connects TRBV7-2 to TRBJ2-7; 7 bases line up with TRBD2. CDR1 is SGHTA, CDR2 FQGNSA, per germline. This CDR3 spans 16 amino acids. J gave up 2 bases and V 2 bases, and 9 bases lay outside the gene matches. The CDR3 region has the DNA TGTGCCAGCAGCTTAAGGGGAGGGAGGGCCGCCTACGAGCAGTACTTC. Protein: CASSLRGGRAAYEQYF.

The chain has TRBV6-2 or TRBV6-3 and TRBJ1-6; D gene uncertain. Germline V gene sequence: CDR1 MNHEY, CDR2 SVGEGT. The CDR3 consists of 10 residues. V gave up 8 bases and J gave up 10 bases, with 6 bases separating them. CDR3: CASPASPLHF. CDR3 coding DNA: TGTGCCAGCCCAGCCTCACCCCTCCACTTT.

The V and J genes are TRBV20-1 and TRBJ2-1; 12 nucleotides agree with TRBD2. The CDR3 runs 19 residues. Unmatched junction bases numbered 17, after V lost 6 bases and J lost 2 bases. CDR1 is DFQATT and CDR2 is SNEGSKA in the germline V gene (reference sequence). This CDR3 reads CSASPGLAGVRYTYNEQFF. The CDR3 nucleotides are TGCAGTGCATCACCGGGACTAGCGGGCGTTAGGTATACCTACAATGAGCAGTTCTTC.

The rearrangement uses TRBV29-1 and TRBJ1-4, with D maybe TRBD1 (6 bases). V was pared by 2 bases and J by 8 bases, with 12 bases between. Germline V gene sequence: CDR1 SQVTM, CDR2 ANQGSEA. The CDR3 is 13 residues long. CDR3: CSVELLDREKLFF. For the CDR3, the DNA is TGCAGCGTTGAACTACTAGACAGGGAAAAACTGTTTTTT.

The chain couples TRBV10-3 to TRBJ2-5; maybe TRBD2 (6 bases). Per the germline V gene, CDR1 is ENHRY and CDR2 is SYGVKD. CDR3 length: 14 residues. Trimming removed 3 bases from V and 4 bases from J, with 12 bases in between. The CDR3 coding sequence is TGTGCCATCAGTGATTTGCGGGATGGAGAGACCCAGTACTTC. As protein: CAISDLRDGETQYF.

The chain couples TRBV7-9 to TRBJ2-1; the match to TRBD1 covers 10 bases. After removal of 1 base from V and 9 bases from J, the junction contained 6 bases not matched to a gene. The CDR3 is 15 amino acids. Germline V lookup: CDR1 SEHNR, CDR2 FQNEAQ (reference sequence). The CDR3 DNA reads as TGTGCCAGCAGCTTAGGGAATCGGGACAGGGGTGAGCAGTTCTTC. The encoded protein is CASSLGNRDRGEQFF.

The chain combines TRBV25-1 with TRBJ2-3, with D unclear. V lost 5 bases and J 2 bases, leaving 8 bases between the germline ends. The length of the CDR3 is 13 residues. The germline V gene has CDR1 MGHDK and CDR2 SYGVNS. CDR3 in DNA: TGTGCCAGCAGTAAGTTCCTCACAGATACGCAGTATTTT. Protein product: CASSKFLTDTQYF.

This clonotype was counted once. The chain uses TRBV12-3 or TRBV12-4 and TRBJ1-2; no firm D call. Between the trimmed V and J ends, which lost 7 bases and 4 bases, there was a span of 13 bases. The CDR3 contains 13 residues. CDR3 sequence (DNA): TGTGCCAGCACCAGAACAGCTGGCTATGGCTACACCTTC. It translates to CASTRTAGYGYTF.

This clonotype was seen a handful of times. The V and J genes are TRBV6-5 and TRBJ1-2, with 8 bases lining up with TRBD1. The germline CDR1 and CDR2 sequences are MNHEY and SVGAGI. The CDR3 is 15 residues long. V shed 5 bases, J shed 6 bases, and the junction held 11 bases outside the gene matches. CDR3 residues: CASSPRQGPGDGYTF. DNA for the CDR3: TGTGCCAGCAGTCCCCGACAGGGGCCTGGAGATGGCTACACCTTC.

The rearrangement uses TRBV11-2 and TRBJ2-3, with unresolved D. The CDR3 runs 14 residues. V lost 1 base and J 6 bases, leaving 11 bases between the germline ends. The germline V gene has CDR1 SGHAT and CDR2 FQNNGV. CDR3 bases: TGTGCCAGCAGCTTAGTAGGTCCCCTGGATACGCAGTATTTT. As protein: CASSLVGPLDTQYF. The variable domain in full, with the rest retrieved from reference TRBV11-2 and TRBJ2-3, is EAGVAQSPRYKIIEKRQSVAFWCNPISGHATLYWYQQILGQGPKLLIQFQNNGVVDDSQLPKDRFSAERLKGVDSTLKIQPAKLEDSAVYLCASSLVGPLDTQYFGPGTRLTVL.

This chain connects TRBV20-1 to TRBJ1-2; weak D call: TRBD1 (5 bases). The CDR3 has 15 amino acids. In germline, CDR1 is DFQATT, CDR2 SNEGSKA (reference sequence). Trimming removed 3 bases at V and 4 bases at J, with 18 bases between. CDR3 bases: TGCAGTGCTAGCCACCCGGGGGGGAAGACCTATGGCTACACCTTC. Amino acid sequence: CSASHPGGKTYGYTF.

V is TRBV29-1 and J is TRBJ1-4; TRBD1 aligns across 8 bases. Germline V gene sequence: CDR1 SQVTM, CDR2 ANQGSEA. This CDR3 spans 13 amino acids. The V and J ends lost 6 bases and 4 bases, in that order; junction bases with no gene match: 4. CDR3 nucleotide sequence: TGCAGCGTCAGACAGGGGAGTAATGAAAAACTGTTTTTT. Translated: CSVRQGSNEKLFF.